Each of the 22 T cell receptor beta chains below was sequenced from the same sample in a study of PD-L1 blockade in urothelial cancer. Some clones are missing from TCRdb's copy, which holds only in-frame ones; the method was immunoSEQ multiplex PCR. The sample consists of tens of thousands of clones, roughly 82% of them appearing once. The material was PBMCs, obtained around atezolizumab (anti-PD-L1) treatment. The receptors derive from a man between 65 and 85 years old with urothelial cancer.

The CDR3 region has the DNA TGTGCCAGCAGCTCCGACGGGACCCCAGGGGGTGGCTACACCTTC. This translates into CASSSDGTPGGGYTF. The rearrangement joins TRBV5-4 to TRBJ1-2; TRBD1 aligns across 7 bases. CDR3 length: 15 residues. Trimming took 3 bases from V and 7 from J; bases not matched to a gene: 12. Germline V gives CDR1 SGHNT, CDR2 YYREEE (reference sequence).

This sequence joins TRBV5-1 and TRBJ2-1; perhaps TRBD1 as D (5 bases). The CDR3 is made up of 15 amino acids. The germline CDR1 and CDR2 sequences are SGHRS and YFSETQ. Trimming cost V 2 bases and J 2 bases, with 11 bases left between them. The CDR3 here is CASSLEGVPYNEQFF. The CDR3 DNA sequence: TGCGCCAGCAGCTTAGAAGGGGTGCCCTACAATGAGCAGTTCTTC.

The chain joins TRBV2 to TRBJ2-2, with 9 bases that match TRBD2. The junction had 9 bases not matched to a gene; V was cut back by 6 bases and J by 4 bases. Germline-derived CDR1 and CDR2 are SNHLY and FYNNEI. The CDR3 loop spans 16 amino acids. In nucleotides, the CDR3 is TGTGCCAGCAGATTGGTGGGACTAGCTGTCACCGGGGAGCTGTTTTTT. Residues: CASRLVGLAVTGELFF.

This chain joins TRBV29-1 and TRBJ2-1; 9 bases agree with TRBD2. Per germline, CDR1 SQVTM and CDR2 ANQGSEA. Germline trimming cut 1 base from V and 7 bases from J; bases unmatched to any gene: 8. This CDR3 region has 15 residues. CDR3 sequence (DNA): TGCAGCGTTGAAGTGGGTAGCGGGAGAAGGAATGAGCAGTTCTTC. It codes for CSVEVGSGRRNEQFF.

The table lists this clone with a few counts. The CDR3 sequence: CASSPLANEKLFF. For the CDR3, the DNA is TGTGCCAGCAGCCCTCTAGCTAATGAAAAACTGTTTTTT. This rearrangement joins TRBV6-5 to TRBJ1-4, with D uncertain. V dropped 6 bases and J dropped 3 bases, with 8 bases sitting between them. CDR1 is MNHEY, CDR2 SVGAGI, per germline. This CDR3 region has 13 residues.

This clone has a single count. This rearrangement joins TRBV7-9 to TRBJ1-5; 7 bases are shared with TRBD1. The CDR3 sequence is 15 residues long. Germline V CDR1 and CDR2: SEHNR, FQNEAQ (reference sequence). V lost 1 base and J lost 6; bases outside the gene matches: 6. Here the CDR3 reads CASSLGDRGTQPQHF. The CDR3 coding sequence is TGTGCCAGCAGCTTAGGGGACAGAGGAACTCAGCCCCAGCATTTT.

The V and J genes are TRBV5-4 and TRBJ2-7, with 9 bases identical to TRBD1. Germline CDR1 is SGHNT and CDR2 is YYREEE (reference sequence). This CDR3 contains 16 residues. Germline trimming cut 0 bases from V and 4 bases from J; bases unmatched to any gene: 8. The CDR3 reads CASSLGYDRGKYEQYF. The CDR3 nucleotides read TGTGCCAGCAGCTTGGGTTATGACAGGGGGAAATACGAGCAGTACTTC.

This clone was observed a handful of times. The CDR3 bases are TGCGCCAGCAGCTTGGGCGGGACCGGGGACTACGAGCAGTACTTC. Protein: CASSLGGTGDYEQYF. The chain couples TRBV5-1 to TRBJ2-7, with a weak D call TRBD2 (6 bases). The V end was cut by 0 bases, the J end by 3 bases, with 13 bases between. CDR1 is SGHRS, CDR2 YFSETQ, per germline. CDR3 length: 15 amino acids.

CDR3 coding DNA: TGTGCCAGCCCCCGACAGGGGGCTCGGGGCAATCAGCCCCAGCATTTT. Its translation is CASPRQGARGNQPQHF. The chain uses TRBV13 and TRBJ1-5, with TRBD1 matching over 10 bases. After removal of 8 bases from V and 2 bases from J, the junction contained 9 bases not matched to a gene. This CDR3 is 16 amino acids long. Germline V CDR1 and CDR2: PRHDT, FYEKMQ (reference sequence).

J is TRBJ1-3 and V is TRBV6-9; D is unclear. The CDR3 contains 15 residues. The germline CDR1 and CDR2 sequences are MNHGY and SVAAGI. Trimming pared 6 bases from V and 8 bases from J, leaving 20 bases between. The DNA for the CDR3 is TGTGCCAGCAGACCACGGACTTGGGATGGGGACACCATATATTTT. Encoded protein: CASRPRTWDGDTIYF.

This rearrangement joins TRBV6-6 to TRBJ1-1; D not certain. The V gene's germline CDR1 is MNHNY and CDR2 SVGAGI (reference sequence). The CDR3 spans 14 residues. With 0 bases removed from V and 2 bases from J, the gap between germline ends came to 7 bases. The CDR3 DNA reads TGTGCCAGCAGTTACTCCCCAGGAAACACTGAAGCTTTCTTT. Translated, it gives CASSYSPGNTEAFF.

The V gene is TRBV7-9, the J gene TRBJ2-3; tentative D call: TRBD1 (5 bases). Germline loops: CDR1 SEHNR, CDR2 FQNEAQ (reference sequence). This CDR3 has 16 amino acids. V was pared by 7 bases and J by 5 bases, with 22 bases between. CDR3 coding DNA: TGTGCCAGCACCCCGAGTGGCAACTACCAGGGAGATACGCAGTATTTT. Translating gives CASTPSGNYQGDTQYF.

The rearrangement joins TRBV15 to TRBJ2-1; 8 bases are shared with TRBD2. With 3 bases clipped from V and 7 bases from J, the junction kept 11 bases outside the gene matches. The CDR3 extends over 16 amino acids. Germline CDR1 reads LNHNV; CDR2 reads YYDKDF (reference sequence). CDR3 loop: CATSRLRAGARNEQFF. The CDR3 coding sequence is TGTGCCACCAGCAGGCTTCGAGCGGGAGCCCGTAATGAGCAGTTCTTC. Drawing the rest from reference TRBV15 and TRBJ2-1, the complete variable domain is DAMVIQNPRYQVTQFGKPVTLSCSQTLNHNVMYWYQQKSSQAPKLLFHYYDKDFNNEADTPDNFQSRRPNTSFCFLDIRSPGLGDTAMYLCATSRLRAGARNEQFFGPGTRLTVL.

This chain uses TRBV6-1 with TRBJ2-1; 8 bases agree with TRBD1. After removal of 6 bases from V and 8 bases from J, the junction contained 9 bases not matched to a gene. This CDR3 is 14 amino acids long. Germline V gene data show CDR1 as MNHNS and CDR2 as SASEGT. The CDR3 region is CASSQGQGMYEQFF. The CDR3 bases are TGTGCCAGCAGCCAAGGACAGGGAATGTATGAGCAGTTCTTC.

The chain couples TRBV5-4 to TRBJ1-2; D gene uncertain. The CDR3 consists of 13 residues. From germline, CDR1 is SGHNT and CDR2 YYREEE (reference sequence). Deletions cut 0 bases from V and 6 bases from J, with 9 bases between. The CDR3 DNA reads TGTGCCAGCAGCTTGGGAAGCATCGATGGCTACACCTTC. Amino acid sequence: CASSLGSIDGYTF.

The table lists this clone with a few counts. The V gene is TRBV28, the J gene TRBJ2-1; 13 nucleotides agree with TRBD2. This CDR3 region has 15 residues. J was trimmed by 8 bases and V by 6 bases; bases with no gene match: 7. Germline V gene sequence: CDR1 MDHEN, CDR2 SYDVKM. CDR3 in amino acids: CASSTGTSGKDEQFF. In DNA form, the CDR3 reads TGTGCCAGCAGCACCGGGACTAGCGGGAAGGATGAGCAGTTCTTC.

As regards this clone: The same CDR3 can be traced to other DNA sequences in this sample. The rearrangement uses TRBV5-1 and TRBJ2-5; 9 nucleotides agree with TRBD2. The CDR3 has 14 amino acids. The J segment lost 4 bases and the V segment lost 5 bases, leaving 6 bases of the junction unmatched. Germline V CDR1 and CDR2: SGHRS, YFSETQ. DNA for the CDR3: TGCGCCAGCAGTTCTAGCGGGATTAGAGAGACCCAGTACTTC. Its protein product is CASSSSGIRETQYF.

The chain employs TRBV25-1 and TRBJ1-2; a weak D match, TRBD1 (6 bases). There are 13 residues in the CDR3. Germline lookup yields CDR1 MGHDK and CDR2 SYGVNS. V was shortened by 4 bases and J by 6 bases, with 12 bases between the two germline ends. CDR3 sequence: CASSVHQGNGYTF. CDR3 coding DNA: TGTGCCAGCAGTGTGCACCAGGGGAATGGCTACACCTTC.

This clone has a single count. The chain uses TRBV4-2 and TRBJ2-7; TRBD1 is a possible D gene (5 bases). Trimming took 0 bases from V and 5 from J, leaving 8 bases between them. Germline lookup yields CDR1 LGHNA and CDR2 YNFKEQ. This CDR3 has 13 amino acids. CDR3 protein: CASSQDTRDEQYF. In DNA, the CDR3 is TGTGCCAGCAGCCAAGATACCAGGGACGAGCAGTACTTC.

The chain combines TRBV28 with TRBJ2-7, with 9 bases aligning to TRBD1. V lost 7 bases to trimming and J lost 7 bases; unmatched junction nucleotides: 14. This CDR3 has 15 residues. Looked up from germline, CDR1 is MDHEN and CDR2 is SYDVKM. Here the CDR3 reads CASTVEGQGLAEQYF. CDR3 bases: TGTGCCAGCACCGTTGAGGGACAGGGTCTCGCTGAGCAGTACTTC.

The chain is built from TRBV28 and TRBJ2-7; D might be TRBD2 (5 bases). Trimming shortened V by 3 bases and J by 7 bases, and 19 bases separated the two germline ends. CDR3 length: 15 amino acids. Germline V CDR1 and CDR2: MDHEN, SYDVKM. DNA for the CDR3: TGTGCCAGCAGTTTGTTAGTAACAGAACGGGAAGAGCAGTACTTC. Its translation is CASSLLVTEREEQYF. Full variable domain (rest looked up from reference TRBV28 and TRBJ2-7): DVKVTQSSRYLVKRTGEKVFLECVQDMDHENMFWYRQDPGLGLRLIYFSYDVKMKEKGDIPEGYSVSREKKERFSLILESASTNQTSMYLCASSLLVTEREEQYFGPGTRLTVT.

The count of this clone is one. The chain's CDR3 is CASSLLTEGNTEAFF. The CDR3 DNA is TGCGCCAGCAGTCTGCTGACAGAAGGGAACACTGAAGCTTTCTTT. The genes are TRBV23-1 and TRBJ1-1, with D perhaps TRBD1 (5 bases). TRBV23-1 is an open reading frame whose function is uncertain. Trimming removed 4 bases from V and 1 base from J, with 13 bases in between. This CDR3 region has 15 residues.